Below, 8 T cell receptor beta chains from the same sample are listed, as sequenced in a study of T cells in women clearing cervical HPV infection. TCRdb's table, derived via immunoSEQ multiplex PCR, lists solely in-frame clones and lacks some. This listing includes about 31,000 clones. The material sequenced was blood buffy coat. All receptors derive from a woman aged 18-70 years with a cervical HPV16 infection that either progressed to CIN3+ or cleared (not recorded which).

In the case of this clone: Coverage ceases 3 residues before the CDR3 finishes, and the germline J gene fills in the end. The chain combines TRBV4-2 with TRBJ2-2, with TRBD2 identical over 12 bases. The V and J ends lost 2 bases and 3 bases, in that order; junction bases with no gene match: 7. This CDR3 comprises 18 residues. CDR1 is LGHNA and CDR2 is YNFKEQ in the germline V gene. The CDR3 loop reads CASSQFLAGGRDTGELFF. The CDR3 bases that were read are TGTGCCAGCAGCCAATTTCTAGCGGGAGGGCGGGACACCGGGGAG.

Details on this clone: The sequenced fragment ends 3 residues before the CDR3 boundary, so the rest is inferred from the germline J gene. V usage is TRBV6-2 or TRBV6-3 and J usage is TRBJ2-1; D is undetermined. The V gene lost 6 bases and the J gene lost 9 bases, with 9 bases spanning the gap. In germline, CDR1 is MNHEY, CDR2 SVGEGT. The CDR3 spans 11 residues. The DNA read from the CDR3 is TGTGCCAGCAGAAACCCGGGTGAG. It encodes CASRNPGE. The complete CDR3 sequence is CASRNPGEQFF.

Details on this clone: The read falls 3 residues short of the CDR3 end, and the missing part is taken from the germline J gene. V usage is TRBV12-3 or TRBV12-4 and J usage is TRBJ2-7, with a weak D call TRBD2 (6 bases). There are 13 residues in the CDR3. Trimming took 6 bases from V and 3 from J, leaving 12 bases between them. The DNA read from the CDR3 is TGTGCCAGCAGGTTGGGACTGAACTACGAG. Protein sequence: CASRLGLNYE. The complete CDR3 reads CASRLGLNYEQYF.

On this clone: The sequenced fragment ends 3 residues before the CDR3 boundary, so the rest is inferred from the germline J gene. The chain joins TRBV7-2 to TRBJ1-2; TRBD1 might be the D (5 bases). CDR1 and CDR2 (germline): SGHTA, FQGNSA. The CDR3 runs to 14 residues. CDR3 DNA (partial): TGTGCCAGCAGCCTCGGGGGGTTTTCGTACGAC. Its protein is CASSLGGFSYD. The entire CDR3 protein reads CASSLGGFSYDYTF.

In the case of this clone: The read terminates 3 residues before the CDR3 end, so the remaining end is supplied by the germline J gene. The chain has TRBV30 and TRBJ2-4; no reliable D call. This CDR3 spans 12 amino acids. From germline, CDR1 is GTSNPN and CDR2 SVGIG (reference sequence). This chain's CDR3 is CAWSPTAYGQYF. The CDR3 DNA, read in part, is TGTGCCTGGAGCCCTACAGCCTATGGT. Drawing the rest from reference TRBV30 and TRBJ2-4, the complete variable domain is SQTIHQWPATLVQPVGSPLSLECTVEGTSNPNLYWYRQAAGRGLQLLFYSVGIGQISSEVPQNLSASRPQDRQFILSSKKLLLSDSGFYLCAWSPTAYGQYFGAGTRLSVL.

Details on this clone: The read falls 3 residues short of the CDR3 end, and the missing part is taken from the germline J gene. V gene TRBV5-4 combines with J gene TRBJ2-3; D ambiguous. Deletions cut 2 bases from V and 0 bases from J, with 7 bases between. The CDR3 spans 14 residues. CDR1 and CDR2 from the germline V gene are SGHNT and YYREEE (reference sequence). CDR3 DNA, as far as it was read: TGTGCCAGCAGCTTCGGTAGCAGCACAGATACG. This encodes CASSFGSSTDT. In full, the CDR3 reads CASSFGSSTDTQYF.

The CDR3 here is CASSSSQGASGYTF. The sequenced part of the CDR3 DNA is TGTGCCAGCTCATCTTCCCAGGGGGCGAGCGGC. J is TRBJ1-2 and V is TRBV18; 8 bases fit TRBD1. The read is 3 residues too short to cover the CDR3 end, so that end is filled in from the germline J gene. There are 14 residues in the CDR3. In germline, CDR1 is KGHSH, CDR2 LQKENI.

A word on this clone: The read terminates 3 residues before the CDR3 end, so the remaining end is supplied by the germline J gene. V usage is TRBV20-1 and J usage is TRBJ2-5; 7 bases agree with TRBD1. Germline CDR1 is DFQATT and CDR2 is SNEGSKA (reference sequence). The V and J ends lost 0 bases and 0 bases, in that order; junction bases with no gene match: 4. CDR3 length: 15 residues. The covered CDR3 bases are TGCAGTGCTAGAGATTCAGGGGGAAACCAAGAGACC. As protein: CSARDSGGNQET. The CDR3 reads in full as CSARDSGGNQETQYF.